These 18 T cell receptor beta chains share one sample of origin, sequenced in a study of Graves' ophthalmopathy and Graves' hyperthyroidism. The sequenced template was RNA, covering the TCR beta CDR3 region. The authors performed first-round RT-PCR with HTBI primers and then a second-round multiplex PCR. TCRdb reprocessed the multiplex PCR reads via MiXCR and lists one record per CDR3 protein. In the table there are about 550,000 distinct CDR3 sequences, 35% to 45% of which are singletons. The source material was peripheral blood or thyroid tissue (not recorded which). The source of these receptors is an adult man with Graves' hyperthyroidism.

This sequence joins TRBV7-6 and TRBJ2-7; D is possibly TRBD2 (5 bases). Judging by the DNA end, TRBJ2-1 fits better; the J call may be wrong. The CDR3 is 18 residues long. In germline, CDR1 is SGHVS, CDR2 FNYEAQ. Written as DNA, the CDR3 is TGTGCCAGCAGCTTACGGTACGCGGGTGGGAGCTCCTACAATGAGCAGTTCTTC. Amino acids: CASSLRYAGGSSYNEQFF.

CDR3 nucleotide sequence: TGTGCCAGCAGGACAGGACCCGGGGGTGGGCAGACCCAGTACTTC. Translation gives CASRTGPGGGQTQYF. This sequence joins TRBV2 and TRBJ2-5; the D gene could be TRBD1 or TRBD2 (6 bases each). Germline V gene data show CDR1 as SNHLY and CDR2 as FYNNEI. Trimming stripped 6 bases from V and 6 bases from J, with 20 bases between. This CDR3 has 15 amino acids. The full variable domain, its missing parts supplied by reference TRBV2 and TRBJ2-5, is EPEVTQTPSHQVTQMGQEVILRCVPISNHLYFYWYRQILGQKVEFLVSFYNNEISEKSEIFDDQFSVERPDGSNFTLKIRSTKLEDSAMYFCASRTGPGGGQTQYFGPGTRLLVL.

The chain has TRBV27 and TRBJ2-7; D call uncertain. V was cut by 0 bases and J by 7 bases, with 10 bases left in between. This CDR3 comprises 13 residues. Germline CDR1 and CDR2: MNHEY and SMNVEV (reference sequence). The CDR3 region is CASSLSLPGEQYF. In nucleotides, the CDR3 is TGTGCCAGCAGTTTATCGCTTCCGGGTGAGCAGTACTTC.

This chain connects TRBV29-1 to TRBJ2-2; TRBD2 aligns across 8 bases. CDR3 length: 13 residues. Unmatched junction bases numbered 7, after V lost 6 bases and J lost 7 bases. CDR1 is SQVTM, CDR2 ANQGSEA, per germline. In nucleotides, the CDR3 is TGCAGCGTCCAAAAAGGGACTAGCGGGGAGCTGTTTTTT. Translation gives CSVQKGTSGELFF.

There are many counts of this clonotype. The rearrangement uses TRBV5-1 and TRBJ1-2; D perhaps matches TRBD1 (5 bases). This CDR3 has 13 amino acids. V lost 3 bases, J lost 6 bases, and 12 bases lay in between. The germline V gene has CDR1 SGHRS and CDR2 YFSETQ. The CDR3 nucleotides read TGCGCCAGCAGCTCAGCCCAGGGAGATGGCTACACCTTC. Encoded protein: CASSSAQGDGYTF.

In its sample, this clonotype was seen many times. The chain carries TRBV19 and TRBJ2-7; TRBD2 aligns across 8 bases. The CDR3 runs to 14 residues. Germline V gene lookup returns CDR1 LNHDA and CDR2 SQIVND (reference sequence). The J segment lost 5 bases and the V segment lost 3 bases, leaving 6 bases of the junction unmatched. The CDR3 sequence: CASSILAGGHEQYF. The CDR3 DNA reads TGTGCCAGTAGTATTCTGGCGGGAGGCCACGAGCAGTACTTC. The whole variable domain, remainder taken from reference TRBV19 and TRBJ2-7, is DGGITQSPKYLFRKEGQNVTLSCEQNLNHDAMYWYRQDPGQGLRLIYYSQIVNDFQKGDIAEGYSVSREKKESFPLTVTSAQKNPTAFYLCASSILAGGHEQYFGPGTRLTVT.

This clonotype was seen many times. The genes are TRBV7-2 and TRBJ1-3, with 8 bases matching TRBD1. The J segment lost 0 bases and the V segment lost 5 bases, leaving 3 bases of the junction unmatched. Germline assignment: CDR1 SGHTA and CDR2 FQGNSA. The CDR3 loop spans 15 amino acids. CDR3 in DNA: TGTGCCAGCAGCCTCGGGACAGGCTCTGGAAACACCATATATTTT. Its translation: CASSLGTGSGNTIYF.

A remark on this clonotype: One base away lies a much larger clone, so this may be a sequencing read error. This chain joins TRBV7-9 and TRBJ2-7; TRBD1 matches 11 bases. The CDR3 totals 18 residues. Per the germline V gene, CDR1 is SEHNR and CDR2 is FQNEAQ (reference sequence). The CDR3 loop reads CASSLTGGIGQGAYEQCF. CDR3 in DNA: TGTGCCAGCAGCTTGACTGGGGGGATAGGACAGGGGGCTTACGAGCAGTGCTTC.

This clonotype appeared many times. V and J are TRBV12-3 or TRBV12-4 and TRBJ2-7, with unresolved D. CDR3 length: 13 residues. Trimming removed 4 bases at V and 6 bases at J, with 13 bases between. CDR3 nucleotides: TGTGCCAGCAGTTCCCTCTCTAGAAGCGAGCAGTACTTC. Its translation: CASSSLSRSEQYF.

This clonotype was seen ten or more times. This chain connects TRBV7-9 to TRBJ2-7; D possibly corresponds to TRBD1 (6 bases). The CDR3 runs 13 residues. V gave up 1 base and J gave up 6 bases, with 10 bases separating them. CDR1 is SEHNR, CDR2 FQNEAQ, per germline (reference sequence). The CDR3 loop reads CASSLGGTSEQYF. In DNA, the CDR3 is TGTGCCAGCAGCTTAGGTGGGACATCCGAGCAGTACTTC.

The CDR3, as DNA: TGCAGTGCTAGAGCTCCCGACTCGGGACTCCCAAGCACAGATACGCAGTATTTT. This gives the protein CSARAPDSGLPSTDTQYF. V and J are TRBV20-1 and TRBJ2-3; TRBD2 might be the D (6 bases). This CDR3 is 18 amino acids long. The germline CDR1 and CDR2 sequences are DFQATT and SNEGSKA (reference sequence). Trimming removed 1 base at V and 0 bases at J, with 20 bases between.

J is TRBJ1-1 and V is TRBV5-1, with 8 bases lining up with TRBD1. V gave up 3 bases and J gave up 0 bases; unmatched junction bases: 13. Germline assignment: CDR1 SGHRS and CDR2 YFSETQ. The CDR3 spans 18 residues. The CDR3 DNA sequence: TGCGCCAGCAGCTCCACGCTAGGACAGGGAGGGATGAACACTGAAGCTTTCTTT. This codes for CASSSTLGQGGMNTEAFF.

The chain combines TRBV7-2 with TRBJ2-6; 7 bases map to TRBD2. Germline V lookup: CDR1 SGHTA, CDR2 FQGNSA. The V segment lost 8 bases and the J segment 0 bases; nucleotides outside the gene matches: 10. The CDR3 covers 17 residues. Here the CDR3 DNA reads TGTGCCAGCTCACCGGCGGGGGTCCGCTCTGGGGCCAACGTCCTGACTTTC. Its protein is CASSPAGVRSGANVLTF.

This clonotype appeared once. The J gene is TRBJ2-7, the V gene TRBV19, with TRBD1 matching over 10 bases. Germline V gene data show CDR1 as LNHDA and CDR2 as SQIVND (reference sequence). V dropped 9 bases and J dropped 4; count of bases not matched to a gene: 12. CDR3 length: 15 residues. The CDR3 region is CARRQGAHSWYEQYF. Written as DNA, the CDR3 is TGTGCCAGAAGACAGGGGGCTCATAGTTGGTACGAGCAGTACTTC.

The J gene is TRBJ1-1, the V gene TRBV28, with D unclear. Germline V lookup: CDR1 MDHEN, CDR2 SYDVKM. This CDR3 is 14 amino acids long. The V gene lost 6 bases and the J gene lost 0 bases, with 11 bases spanning the gap. This chain's CDR3 is CASRPVDLNTEAFF. In nucleotides, the CDR3 is TGTGCCAGCAGGCCCGTTGATTTGAACACTGAAGCTTTCTTT.

The gene calls are TRBV15 and TRBJ2-5, with D tentatively TRBD1 (5 bases). Looked up from germline, CDR1 is LNHNV and CDR2 is YYDKDF (reference sequence). This CDR3 region has 15 residues. V lost 0 bases and J lost 5, with 13 bases in between. CDR3 in amino acids: CATSRDQGSAETQYF. Here the CDR3 DNA reads TGTGCCACCAGCAGAGACCAGGGTTCGGCGGAGACCCAGTACTTC.

As for this clonotype: A much bigger clone sits one base away, suggesting this may be a read error. V is TRBV7-9 and J is TRBJ2-2; D may be TRBD1 (5 bases). Germline CDR1 and CDR2: SEHNR and FQNEAQ (reference sequence). The CDR3 contains 16 residues. V was cut by 3 bases and J by 3 bases, with 14 bases left in between. Here the CDR3 reads CASSFSTVKDTGELFF. The DNA of the CDR3 is TGTGCCAGCAGCTTTTCGACAGTCAAGGACACCGGGGAGCTGTTTTTT.

This clonotype was found many times. The chain joins TRBV7-6 to TRBJ1-1; 8 nucleotides align to TRBD1. Per the germline V gene, CDR1 is SGHVS and CDR2 is FNYEAQ. The ends lost 4 bases at V and 2 bases at J; junction bases unmatched: 6. The CDR3 loop spans 15 amino acids. The CDR3 here is CASSSGQGKNTEAFF. The CDR3 DNA sequence: TGTGCCAGCAGCTCCGGACAGGGAAAAAACACTGAAGCTTTCTTT. Combining the CDR3 with reference TRBV7-6 and TRBJ1-1 gives the whole variable domain GAGVSQSPRYKVTKRGQDVALRCDPISGHVSLYWYRQALGQGPEFLTYFNYEAQQDKSGLPNDRFSAERPEGSISTLTIQRTEQRDSAMYRCASSSGQGKNTEAFFGQGTRLTVV.